This T cell receptor (beta chain) was sequenced during a study of a mutant IDH1 vaccine in newly diagnosed glioma. Repertoires were generated with immunoSEQ multiplex PCR, while TCRdb's copy carries only in-frame clones and drops some. The sample has tens of thousands of clones, around nine tenths seen once. As to time point: week 5, during vaccination. Doses of 300 ug of mutant IDH1 20-mer peptide were given with topical imiquimod. This clone came up a few times. What it recognizes is unknown. This CDR3 is built from 13 residues. Between the trimmed V and J ends, which lost 6 bases and 5 bases, there was a span of 11 bases. Germline V gene sequence: CDR1 LGHNT, CDR2 FRNRAP.

Material: PBMCs, obtained from a glioma patient whose treatment included an IDH1 peptide vaccine. This sequence joins TRBV12-5 and TRBJ2-1; D may be TRBD1 or TRBD2 (5 bases each). This TCR came from a woman in her fifties or sixties with glioma. The CDR3: CASGNRGNNEQFF. CDR3 DNA: TGTGCTAGTGGAAACCGGGGCAACAATGAGCAGTTCTTC.